The T cell receptor (beta chain) under discussion was sequenced for a study of cytomegalovirus exposure and HLA in healthy donors. With 60 Vbeta and 13 Jbeta primers, the PCR was carried out. Assay: immunoSEQ multiplex PCR; the TCRdb copy retains only in-frame clones and omits some. The sample comprises about 130,000 clones, about two thirds of which are singletons, and around 4% rests with the top ten. The CDR3 runs to 16 residues. Germline CDR1 is MGHRA and CDR2 is YSYEKL. The junction had 12 bases not matched to a gene; V was cut back by 8 bases and J by 1 base. The V gene is TRBV4-1, the J gene TRBJ1-1; 8 bases match TRBD1. This clonotype was sampled from a man aged 25-45 years in good health and CMV-seronegative. Sequenced sample: PBMCs. The CDR3 DNA sequence: TGCGCCAGCGGATCGAACAGGGGGGCCGCGAACACTGAAGCTTTCTTT. This gives the protein CASGSNRGAANTEAFF.